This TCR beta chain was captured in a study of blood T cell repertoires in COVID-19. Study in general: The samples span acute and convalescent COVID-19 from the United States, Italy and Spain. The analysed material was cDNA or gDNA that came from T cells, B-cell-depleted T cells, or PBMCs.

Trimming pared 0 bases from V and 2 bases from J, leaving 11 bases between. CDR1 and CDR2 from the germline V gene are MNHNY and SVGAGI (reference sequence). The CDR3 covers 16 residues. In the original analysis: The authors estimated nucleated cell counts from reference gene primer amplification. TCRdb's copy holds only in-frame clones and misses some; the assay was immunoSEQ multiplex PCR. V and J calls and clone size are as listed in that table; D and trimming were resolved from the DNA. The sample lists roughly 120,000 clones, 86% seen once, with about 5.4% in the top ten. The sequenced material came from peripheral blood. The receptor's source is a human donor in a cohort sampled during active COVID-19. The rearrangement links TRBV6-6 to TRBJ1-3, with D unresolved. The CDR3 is CASSYSSSGTGNTIYF. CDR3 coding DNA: TGTGCCAGCAGTTACTCAAGCTCCGGGACTGGAAACACCATATATTTT.